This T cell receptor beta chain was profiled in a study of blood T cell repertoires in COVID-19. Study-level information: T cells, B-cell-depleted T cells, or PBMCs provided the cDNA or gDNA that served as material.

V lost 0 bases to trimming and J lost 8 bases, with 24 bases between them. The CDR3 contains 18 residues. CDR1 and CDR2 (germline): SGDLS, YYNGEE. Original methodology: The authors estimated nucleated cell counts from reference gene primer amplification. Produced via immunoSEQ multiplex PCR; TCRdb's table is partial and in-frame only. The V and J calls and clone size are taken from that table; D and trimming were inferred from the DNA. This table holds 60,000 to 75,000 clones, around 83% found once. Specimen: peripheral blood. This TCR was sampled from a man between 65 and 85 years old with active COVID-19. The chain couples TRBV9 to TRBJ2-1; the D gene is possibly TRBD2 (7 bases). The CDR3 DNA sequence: TGTGCCAGCAGCGTAGCTCCCCGACTAGTTGGGGGGGGCGATGAGCAGTTCTTC. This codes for CASSVAPRLVGGGDEQFF.